The present T cell receptor (beta chain) was sequenced within a study of T cells in Graves' hyperthyroidism and ophthalmopathy. Study background: The initial diagnosis was the point when peripheral blood was collected, ahead of any treatment. Study observations and caveats: Among clonotypes expanded in thyroid above 0.001, most were also found in blood.

The TCR beta CDR3 regions underwent amplification using RNA transcripts as the source. First-round RT-PCR with HTBI primers amplified the TCR CDR3 region. MiXCR, applied by TCRdb to the multiplex PCR reads, yields one record per CDR3 protein. The sample records about 740,000 distinct CDR3 sequences, around 13% being singletons. The sample holds many counts of this clonotype. Its target is unknown. The TCR originated in a woman aged 18-29 years with Graves' hyperthyroidism. Sequencing used blood.

CDR3 nucleotide sequence: TGTGCCAGCAGCCGGACCGGGGTAGCGGGAGGGGGGGGCCAAGAGACCCAGTACTTC. Its protein product is CASSRTGVAGGGGQETQYF. The chain carries TRBV11-2 and TRBJ2-5; 11 bases line up with TRBD2. The CDR3 spans 19 residues. V lost 5 bases and J lost 1; bases outside the gene matches: 15. Per the germline V gene, CDR1 is SGHAT and CDR2 is FQNNGV.